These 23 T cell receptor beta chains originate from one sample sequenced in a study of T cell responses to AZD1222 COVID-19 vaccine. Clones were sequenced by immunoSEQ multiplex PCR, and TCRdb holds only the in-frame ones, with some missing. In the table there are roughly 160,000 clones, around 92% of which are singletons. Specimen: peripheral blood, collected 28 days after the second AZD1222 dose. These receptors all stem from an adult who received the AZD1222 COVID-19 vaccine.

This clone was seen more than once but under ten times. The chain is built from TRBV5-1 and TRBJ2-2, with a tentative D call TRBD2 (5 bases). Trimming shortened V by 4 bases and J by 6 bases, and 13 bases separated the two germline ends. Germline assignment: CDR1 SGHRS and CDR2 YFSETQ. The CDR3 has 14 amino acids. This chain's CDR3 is CASSALVVAGELFF. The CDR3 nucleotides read TGCGCCAGCAGCGCACTAGTCGTAGCCGGGGAGCTGTTTTTT.

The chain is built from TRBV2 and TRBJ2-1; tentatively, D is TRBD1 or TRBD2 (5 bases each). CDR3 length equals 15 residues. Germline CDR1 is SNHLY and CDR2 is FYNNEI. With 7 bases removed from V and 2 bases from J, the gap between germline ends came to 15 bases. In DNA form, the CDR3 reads TGTGCCAGCAATCTCATAGAGGGGACCTACAATGAGCAGTTCTTC. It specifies CASNLIEGTYNEQFF. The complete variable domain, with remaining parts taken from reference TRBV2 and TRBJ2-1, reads EPEVTQTPSHQVTQMGQEVILRCVPISNHLYFYWYRQILGQKVEFLVSFYNNEISEKSEIFDDQFSVERPDGSNFTLKIRSTKLEDSAMYFCASNLIEGTYNEQFFGPGTRLTVL.

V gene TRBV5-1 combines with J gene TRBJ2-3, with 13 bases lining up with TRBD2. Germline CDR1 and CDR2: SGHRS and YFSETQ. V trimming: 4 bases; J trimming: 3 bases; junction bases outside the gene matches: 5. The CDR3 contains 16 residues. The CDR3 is CASSPATSGRTDTQYF. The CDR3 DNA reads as TGCGCCAGCAGCCCGGCGACTAGCGGGAGGACAGATACGCAGTATTTT.

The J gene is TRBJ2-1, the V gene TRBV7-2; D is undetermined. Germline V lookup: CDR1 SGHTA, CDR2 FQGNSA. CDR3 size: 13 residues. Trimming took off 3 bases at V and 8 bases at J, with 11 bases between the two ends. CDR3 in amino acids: CASSFLSVHEQFF. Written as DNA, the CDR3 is TGTGCCAGCAGCTTTCTATCGGTCCATGAGCAGTTCTTC.

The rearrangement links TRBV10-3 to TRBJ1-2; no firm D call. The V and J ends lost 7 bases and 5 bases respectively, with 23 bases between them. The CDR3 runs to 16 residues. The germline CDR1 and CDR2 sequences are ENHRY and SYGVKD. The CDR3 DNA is TGTGCCATCAACTCCCTCGGGCAGGACGTCTTATATGGCTACACCTTC. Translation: CAINSLGQDVLYGYTF.

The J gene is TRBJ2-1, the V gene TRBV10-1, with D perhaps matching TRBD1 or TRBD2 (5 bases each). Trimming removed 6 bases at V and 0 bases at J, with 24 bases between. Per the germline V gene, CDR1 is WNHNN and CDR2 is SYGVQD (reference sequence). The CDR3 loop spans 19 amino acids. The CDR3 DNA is TGCGCCAGCAGCAACGTGAGGGGAGACGCCGAGCGCTCCTACAATGAGCAGTTCTTC. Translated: CASSNVRGDAERSYNEQFF.

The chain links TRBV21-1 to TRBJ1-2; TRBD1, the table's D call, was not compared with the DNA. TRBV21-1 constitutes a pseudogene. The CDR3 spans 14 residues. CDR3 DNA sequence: TGTGCCAGCACCCGACAGGACTCGGAGGTTGGCTACACCTTC. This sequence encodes CASTRQDSEVGYTF.

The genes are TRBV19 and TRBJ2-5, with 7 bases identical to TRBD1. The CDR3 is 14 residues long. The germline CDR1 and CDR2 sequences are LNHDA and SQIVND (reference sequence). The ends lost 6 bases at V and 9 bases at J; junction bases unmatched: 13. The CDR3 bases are TGTGCCAGTAGCTGGGGACAGTACCAAGGGGCCCAGTACTTC. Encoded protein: CASSWGQYQGAQYF.

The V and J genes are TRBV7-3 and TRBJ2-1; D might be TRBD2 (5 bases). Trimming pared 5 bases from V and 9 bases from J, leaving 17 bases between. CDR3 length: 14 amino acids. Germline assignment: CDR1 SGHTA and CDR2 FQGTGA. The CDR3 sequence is CASSEGRLSTEQFF. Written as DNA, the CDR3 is TGTGCCAGCAGCGAGGGCAGGCTGTCCACTGAGCAGTTCTTC.

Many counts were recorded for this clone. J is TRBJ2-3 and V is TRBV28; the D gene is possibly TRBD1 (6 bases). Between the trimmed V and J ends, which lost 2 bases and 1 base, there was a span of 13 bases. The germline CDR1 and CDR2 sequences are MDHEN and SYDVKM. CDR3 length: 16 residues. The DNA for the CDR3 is TGTGCCAGCAGTTTAGTGCCAGGGGACGGCACAGATACGCAGTATTTT. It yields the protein CASSLVPGDGTDTQYF.

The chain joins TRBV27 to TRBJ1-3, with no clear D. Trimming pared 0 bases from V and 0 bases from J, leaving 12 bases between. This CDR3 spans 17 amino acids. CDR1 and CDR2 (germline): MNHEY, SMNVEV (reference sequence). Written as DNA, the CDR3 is TGTGCCAGCAGTTTATCGGGGAATGATTTCTCTGGAAACACCATATATTTT. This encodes CASSLSGNDFSGNTIYF.

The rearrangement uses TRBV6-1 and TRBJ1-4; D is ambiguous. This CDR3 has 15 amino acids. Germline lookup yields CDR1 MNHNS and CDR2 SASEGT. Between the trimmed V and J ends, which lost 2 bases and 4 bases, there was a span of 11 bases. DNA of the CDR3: TGTGCCAGCAGTGAAATTGGGCCCTTTAATGAAAAACTGTTTTTT. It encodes CASSEIGPFNEKLFF.

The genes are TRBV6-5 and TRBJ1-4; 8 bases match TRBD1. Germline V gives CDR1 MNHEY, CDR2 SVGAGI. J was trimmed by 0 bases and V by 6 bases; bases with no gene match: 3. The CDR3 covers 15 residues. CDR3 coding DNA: TGTGCCAGCAGCTCACAGGGGGCAACTAATGAAAAACTGTTTTTT. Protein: CASSSQGATNEKLFF.

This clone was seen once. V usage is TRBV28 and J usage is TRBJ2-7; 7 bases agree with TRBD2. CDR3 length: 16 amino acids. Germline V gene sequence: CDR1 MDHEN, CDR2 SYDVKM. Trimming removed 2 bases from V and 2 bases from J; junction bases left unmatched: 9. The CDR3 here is CASSLTLAELTYEQYF. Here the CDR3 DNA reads TGTGCCAGCAGTTTAACGCTAGCGGAGTTAACCTACGAGCAGTACTTC.

CDR3 loop: CASSPSDASSYEQYF. DNA for the CDR3: TGTGCCAGCAGCCCGTCGGATGCGAGCTCCTACGAGCAGTACTTC. V usage is TRBV28 and J usage is TRBJ2-7, with D uncertain. The CDR3 consists of 15 residues. The germline gives CDR1 MDHEN, CDR2 SYDVKM. Between the trimmed V and J ends, which lost 6 bases and 0 bases, there was a span of 15 bases.

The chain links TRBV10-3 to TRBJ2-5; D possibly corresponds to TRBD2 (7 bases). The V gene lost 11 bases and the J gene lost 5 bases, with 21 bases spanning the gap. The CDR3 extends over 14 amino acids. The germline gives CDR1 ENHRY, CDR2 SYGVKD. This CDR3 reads CAAAGANQRETQYF. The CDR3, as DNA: TGTGCCGCGGCGGGGGCCAATCAACGGGAGACCCAGTACTTC.

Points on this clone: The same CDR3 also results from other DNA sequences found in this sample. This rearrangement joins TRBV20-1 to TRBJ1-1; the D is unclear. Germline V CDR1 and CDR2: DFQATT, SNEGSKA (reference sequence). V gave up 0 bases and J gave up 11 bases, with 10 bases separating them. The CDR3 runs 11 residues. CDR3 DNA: TGCAGTGCTAGAGATCCGGGAAAGGCTTTCTTT. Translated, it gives CSARDPGKAFF.

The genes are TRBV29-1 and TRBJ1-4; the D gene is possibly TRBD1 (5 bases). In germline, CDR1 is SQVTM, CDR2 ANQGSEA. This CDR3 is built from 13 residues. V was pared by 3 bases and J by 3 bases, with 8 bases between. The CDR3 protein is CSVEAGSNEKLFF. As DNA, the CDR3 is TGCAGCGTTGAGGCAGGGTCTAATGAAAAACTGTTTTTT.

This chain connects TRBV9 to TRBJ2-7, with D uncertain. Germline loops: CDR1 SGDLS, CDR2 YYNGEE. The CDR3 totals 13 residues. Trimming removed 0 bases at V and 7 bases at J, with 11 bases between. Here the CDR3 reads CASSVDQFREQYF. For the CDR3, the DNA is TGTGCCAGCAGCGTAGACCAGTTTAGGGAGCAGTACTTC.

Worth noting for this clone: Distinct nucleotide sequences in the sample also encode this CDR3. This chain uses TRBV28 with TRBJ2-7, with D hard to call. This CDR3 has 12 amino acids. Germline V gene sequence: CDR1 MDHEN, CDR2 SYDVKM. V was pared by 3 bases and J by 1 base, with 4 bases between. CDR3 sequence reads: CASSFSSYEQYF. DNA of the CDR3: TGTGCCAGCAGTTTCTCTTCCTACGAGCAGTACTTC.

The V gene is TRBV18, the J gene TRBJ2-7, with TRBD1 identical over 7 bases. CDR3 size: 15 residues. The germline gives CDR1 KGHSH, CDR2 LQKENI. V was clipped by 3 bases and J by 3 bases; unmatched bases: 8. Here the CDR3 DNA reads TGTGCCAGCTCACCTACACAGGGGACCCGCTACGAGCAGTACTTC. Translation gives CASSPTQGTRYEQYF.

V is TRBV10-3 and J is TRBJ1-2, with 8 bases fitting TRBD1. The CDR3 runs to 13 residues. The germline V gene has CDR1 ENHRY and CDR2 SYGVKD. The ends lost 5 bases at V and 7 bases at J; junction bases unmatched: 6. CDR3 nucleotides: TGTGCCATCAGTCCACAGGGGGGGGTTGGCTACACCTTC. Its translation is CAISPQGGVGYTF.

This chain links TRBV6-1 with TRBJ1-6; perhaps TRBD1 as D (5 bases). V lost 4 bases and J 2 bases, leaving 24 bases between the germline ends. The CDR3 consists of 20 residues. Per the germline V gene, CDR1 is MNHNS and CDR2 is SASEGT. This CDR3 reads CASSAPLKRDEGPYNSPLHF. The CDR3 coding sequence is TGTGCCAGCAGTGCCCCGTTGAAGAGGGACGAGGGACCCTATAATTCACCCCTCCACTTT.